Each of the 30 T cell receptor beta chains below was sequenced from the same sample in a study of molecular identifiers for immune sequencing clone quantification. MiXCR was run by TCRdb on the PCR reads, yielding one entry per CDR3 protein. Of 490,000 or so distinct CDR3 sequences listed, about a fifth are singletons. The sample comprised naive CD8+ T cells from blood, with Jurkat cell RNA spiked in. The subset was: FACS-sorted CD8+CD4-CCR7+CD45RA+ naive T cells. These receptors all come from a human donor in good health. Some libraries in this study had Jurkat cell RNA spiked in.

The chain combines TRBV7-6 with TRBJ1-1; D perhaps matches TRBD1 (5 bases). This CDR3 comprises 15 residues. With 4 bases removed from V and 1 base from J, the gap between germline ends came to 13 bases. Germline assignment: CDR1 SGHVS and CDR2 FNYEAQ. The CDR3, as DNA: TGTGCCAGCAGCTCCACCGGGACGGCGAACACTGAAGCTTTCTTT. Its translation is CASSSTGTANTEAFF.

This clonotype was counted between two and nine times. This chain joins TRBV5-6 and TRBJ2-2; D call uncertain. Germline CDR1 is SGHDT and CDR2 is YYEEEE. Trimming removed 1 base from V and 1 base from J, with 8 bases in between. This CDR3 comprises 15 residues. CDR3 residues: CASSLKLLNTGELFF. The CDR3, as DNA: TGTGCCAGCAGCTTGAAGCTCTTGAACACCGGGGAGCTGTTTTTT.

Only a few counts were recorded for this clonotype. V and J are TRBV28 and TRBJ2-7, with TRBD2 matching 7 bases. The CDR3 has 14 amino acids. With V trimmed by 4 bases and J by 7 bases, 10 bases remained unmatched. The germline gives CDR1 MDHEN, CDR2 SYDVKM. The CDR3 loop is CASSWRGGDLEQYF. CDR3 DNA: TGTGCCAGCAGTTGGCGGGGAGGGGACCTGGAGCAGTACTTC.

Comments on this clonotype: A read error may be the cause here, since a much bigger clone is one base away. The chain employs TRBV3-1 and TRBJ1-4; tentative D call: TRBD1 (5 bases). The germline gives CDR1 LGHDT, CDR2 YNNKEL (reference sequence). The CDR3 contains 16 residues. CDR3 DNA: TGTACCAGCAGCCAGCGGGGCCCGGAGAGGAATGAAAAACTGTTTTTT. It is translated as CTSSQRGPERNEKLFF.

This clonotype appeared a few times. The chain employs TRBV27 and TRBJ2-7; 9 nucleotides align to TRBD1. The CDR3 consists of 19 residues. The V and J ends lost 2 bases and 0 bases, in that order; junction bases with no gene match: 14. Germline CDR1 and CDR2: MNHEY and SMNVEV (reference sequence). CDR3 sequence reads: CASSLVVFGGQGPSYEQYF. CDR3 DNA sequence: TGTGCCAGCAGTTTAGTTGTTTTTGGCGGACAGGGGCCCTCCTACGAGCAGTACTTC.

The CDR3, as DNA: TGTGCCAGCAATATGTCCGGGACGGTGAACTATGGCTACACCTTC. It translates to CASNMSGTVNYGYTF. This chain joins TRBV5-6 and TRBJ1-2, with D possibly being TRBD1 (5 bases). V lost 6 bases and J lost 2, with 17 bases in between. CDR3 size: 15 residues. CDR1 is SGHDT and CDR2 is YYEEEE in the germline V gene.

This clonotype was seen many times. An end of the junction differs from the germline gene, which may be a read error. The chain couples TRBV12-3 or TRBV12-4 to TRBJ2-7, with D possibly being TRBD2 (6 bases). The CDR3 loop spans 13 amino acids. CDR3 amino acids: CASSQGGVYEQYF. The CDR3, as DNA: TGCGCCAGCAGCCAAGGAGGGGTCTACGAGCAGTACTTC.

At least ten counts were recorded for this clonotype. This sequence joins TRBV7-3 and TRBJ1-1; 7 bases line up with TRBD1. The CDR3 sequence is 15 residues long. The germline V gene encodes CDR1 SGHTA and CDR2 FQGTGA. Trimming at V came to 4 bases and at J to 3 bases, leaving 8 bases not matched to a gene. CDR3 nucleotides: TGTGCCAGCAGCTCGCACAGGGGTAAGGACACTGAAGCTTTCTTT. Encoded protein: CASSSHRGKDTEAFF.

This clonotype was observed a few times. The chain is built from TRBV20-1 and TRBJ1-3; D not certain. Germline V CDR1 and CDR2: DFQATT, SNEGSKA (reference sequence). V lost 0 bases, J lost 2 bases, and 8 bases lay in between. CDR3 length: 14 amino acids. The CDR3 DNA follows: TGCAGTGCTAGAGATCTCCACCCTGGAAACACCATATATTTT. Translated: CSARDLHPGNTIYF.

This chain joins TRBV28 and TRBJ1-5; no clear D. Germline-derived CDR1 and CDR2 are MDHEN and SYDVKM. Trimming cost V 8 bases and J 4 bases, with 6 bases left between them. This CDR3 spans 11 amino acids. The CDR3 DNA sequence: TGTGCCAGCTGGAATAATCAGCCCCAGCATTTT. It is translated as CASWNNQPQHF.

In this sample, this clonotype turned up many times. V and J are TRBV6-2 or TRBV6-3 and TRBJ2-7, with D possibly being TRBD1 (5 bases). The CDR3 sequence is 13 residues long. CDR1 MNHEY and CDR2 SVGEGT come from the germline V gene. The V end was cut by 6 bases, the J end by 5 bases, with 14 bases between. CDR3: CASSRAFGDEQYF. The DNA of the CDR3 is TGTGCCAGCAGCAGGGCGTTTGGGGACGAGCAGTACTTC.

This chain uses TRBV9 with TRBJ2-1; 8 bases are a match to TRBD2. V was clipped by 3 bases and J by 2 bases; unmatched bases: 7. CDR1 and CDR2 (germline): SGDLS, YYNGEE. This CDR3 is 16 amino acids long. CDR3 DNA sequence: TGTGCCAGCAGCGCCTCGGGGCGGGGGGCCTACAATGAGCAGTTCTTC. Amino acids: CASSASGRGAYNEQFF.

The gene calls are TRBV4-1 and TRBJ2-6; 7 nucleotides align to TRBD1. Trimming at V came to 2 bases and at J to 2 bases, leaving 3 bases not matched to a gene. The CDR3 has 16 amino acids. Germline loops: CDR1 MGHRA, CDR2 YSYEKL. In DNA form, the CDR3 reads TGCGCCAGCAGCCAAACGACAGGGACTGGGGCCAACGTCCTGACTTTC. It encodes CASSQTTGTGANVLTF.

This clonotype was observed at least ten times. The V gene is TRBV5-1, the J gene TRBJ2-5; D uncertain. The CDR3 spans 13 residues. Trimming pared 4 bases from V and 0 bases from J, leaving 7 bases between. The germline CDR1 and CDR2 sequences are SGHRS and YFSETQ. CDR3 in amino acids: CASSDLYQETQYF. For the CDR3, the DNA is TGCGCCAGCAGCGACCTGTACCAAGAGACCCAGTACTTC.

This clonotype was counted between two and nine times. The V gene is TRBV6-5, the J gene TRBJ2-7; the match to TRBD1 covers 8 bases. CDR1 is MNHEY, CDR2 SVGAGI, per germline. This CDR3 is 16 amino acids long. V was pared by 2 bases and J by 2 bases, with 8 bases of the junction left unmatched. CDR3 sequence (DNA): TGTGCCAGCAGTTACGAGCCGGACAGGGAGGCCTACGAGCAGTACTTC. The encoded protein is CASSYEPDREAYEQYF.

V and J are TRBV7-9 and TRBJ2-7; D might be TRBD1 (8 bases). Germline-derived CDR1 and CDR2 are SEHNR and FQNEAQ (reference sequence). Deletions cut 6 bases from V and 5 bases from J, with 17 bases between. The CDR3 is 14 amino acids. The CDR3 DNA follows: TGTGCCAGCAGGCAGACAGGGGAGGGCCACGAGCAGTACTTC. This translates into CASRQTGEGHEQYF.

The sample holds a few counts of this clonotype. A read error may explain this, as a much larger clone is one base away. The rearrangement uses TRBV24-1 and TRBJ2-2, with D possibly TRBD1 on 5 matching bases. V was cut by 6 bases and J by 7 bases, with 8 bases left in between. Per germline, CDR1 KGHDR and CDR2 SFDVKD. The CDR3 totals 12 residues. CDR3 in DNA: TGTGCCACCAGTCAGGGTGGCGGGGAGCTGTTTTTT. Amino acids: CATSQGGGELFF.

This clonotype has only a few counts. The chain recombines TRBV27 with TRBJ2-7; perhaps D is TRBD1 or TRBD2 (5 bases each). Deletions cut 0 bases from V and 7 bases from J, with 13 bases between. This CDR3 contains 14 residues. CDR1 MNHEY and CDR2 SMNVEV come from the germline V gene (reference sequence). CDR3 sequence: CASSLSGPRGEQYF. The CDR3 region has the DNA TGTGCCAGCAGTTTATCGGGACCGCGTGGGGAGCAGTACTTC.

The table lists this clonotype with a few counts. The chain is built from TRBV9 and TRBJ2-7, with D perhaps matching TRBD1 or TRBD2 (5 bases each). The CDR3 runs to 14 residues. V shed 4 bases and J shed 0 bases, with 11 bases lying between them. Germline CDR1 and CDR2: SGDLS and YYNGEE. The CDR3 DNA reads as TGTGCCAGCAGCACGGGACCGAACTCCTACGAGCAGTACTTC. Its translation: CASSTGPNSYEQYF.

This clonotype was seen ten or more times. The V call is TRBV7-9, the J call TRBJ2-2; D gene uncertain. Germline CDR1 reads SEHNR; CDR2 reads FQNEAQ (reference sequence). Trimming took 3 bases from V and 6 from J, leaving 8 bases between them. CDR3 length: 13 amino acids. CDR3 region: CASSLLRSGELFF. In nucleotides, the CDR3 is TGTGCCAGCAGCTTGCTCAGGTCCGGGGAGCTGTTTTTT.

The chain uses TRBV7-9 and TRBJ2-7; the D is unclear. Trimming took off 4 bases at V and 4 bases at J, with 17 bases between the two ends. Germline CDR1 reads SEHNR; CDR2 reads FQNEAQ (reference sequence). The CDR3 totals 15 residues. The CDR3 sequence: CASSSKDSPAYEQYF. The DNA for the CDR3 is TGTGCCAGCAGCTCCAAAGACTCTCCGGCGTACGAGCAGTACTTC.

The chain has TRBV19 and TRBJ1-5; D may be TRBD1 (6 bases). This CDR3 contains 12 residues. The V gene's germline CDR1 is LNHDA and CDR2 SQIVND (reference sequence). V shed 9 bases and J shed 7 bases, with 13 bases lying between them. The CDR3 nucleotides read TGTGCCAGCCATGGCGGGGGCCAGCCCCAGCATTTT. Protein sequence: CASHGGGQPQHF.

On this clonotype itself: It may be a read error: a sequence one base away is much more abundant. V usage is TRBV12-3 or TRBV12-4 and J usage is TRBJ1-4; tentatively, D is TRBD1 (6 bases). There are 14 residues in the CDR3. V shed 10 bases and J shed 5 bases, with 17 bases lying between them. In nucleotides, the CDR3 is TGTGCCACCAAGGGCCCAACAGGGAATGAAAAACTGTTTTTT. This codes for CATKGPTGNEKLFF.

This clonotype showed up many times. The chain links TRBV13 to TRBJ2-5; the D gene is possibly TRBD2 (6 bases). CDR3 length equals 15 residues. CDR1 and CDR2 (germline): PRHDT, FYEKMQ (reference sequence). V lost 1 base to trimming and J lost 1 base, with 10 bases between them. CDR3 sequence reads: CASSLVAASQETQYF. The CDR3 nucleotides are TGTGCCAGCAGCTTAGTAGCGGCGAGCCAAGAGACCCAGTACTTC.

In the case of this clonotype: Given a much more abundant clone one base away, this may be a read error. The chain has TRBV9 and TRBJ2-3; perhaps TRBD1 as D (6 bases). The CDR3 covers 14 residues. The germline V gene encodes CDR1 SGDLS and CDR2 YYNGEE. CDR3: CASSVAPWTDTQSF. In DNA form, the CDR3 reads TGTGCCAGCAGCGTAGCTCCGTGGACAGATACGCAGTCTTTT.

J is TRBJ2-7 and V is TRBV27; 12 bases line up with TRBD2. The CDR3 spans 15 residues. Germline values: CDR1 MNHEY, CDR2 SMNVEV (reference sequence). V lost 5 bases, J lost 5 bases, and 7 bases stayed unmatched. The CDR3 loop is CASSLTSGRINEQYF. Written as DNA, the CDR3 is TGTGCCAGCAGTCTAACTAGCGGGAGGATTAACGAGCAGTACTTC.

This sequence joins TRBV3-1 and TRBJ2-7; D might be TRBD1 (5 bases). The CDR3 totals 16 residues. Germline V CDR1 and CDR2: LGHDT, YNNKEL (reference sequence). V gave up 0 bases and J gave up 10 bases, with 22 bases separating them. The CDR3 DNA reads TGTGCCAGCAGCCAAGACGGAACAGGTACTCACTACGGCCAGTACTTC. Residues: CASSQDGTGTHYGQYF.

V usage is TRBV9 and J usage is TRBJ2-1; TRBD2 aligns across 15 bases. The CDR3 contains 16 residues. Germline lookup yields CDR1 SGDLS and CDR2 YYNGEE. V was pared by 3 bases and J by 7 bases, with 5 bases of the junction left unmatched. The CDR3 loop reads CASSGGLAGGMNEQFF. Written as DNA, the CDR3 is TGTGCCAGCAGCGGCGGACTAGCGGGAGGGATGAATGAGCAGTTCTTC.

The chain joins TRBV7-9 to TRBJ2-2, with D perhaps being TRBD1 or TRBD2 (6 bases each). Trimming removed 5 bases at V and 6 bases at J, with 19 bases between. Germline assignment: CDR1 SEHNR and CDR2 FQNEAQ (reference sequence). The CDR3 has 16 residues. The CDR3 DNA follows: TGTGCCAGCAGCCCCTCTCCGGGGGCAGAGGCCGGGGAGCTGTTTTTT. Translating it yields CASSPSPGAEAGELFF. The full variable domain, rest sourced from reference TRBV7-9 and TRBJ2-2, is DTGVSQNPRHKITKRGQNVTFRCDPISEHNRLYWYRQTLGQGPEFLTYFQNEAQLEKSRLLSDRFSAERPKGSFSTLEIQRTEQGDSAMYLCASSPSPGAEAGELFFGEGSRLTVL.

This rearrangement joins TRBV27 to TRBJ2-6; 7 bases line up with TRBD2. The CDR3 runs 16 residues. The junction had 4 bases not matched to a gene; V was cut back by 5 bases and J by 0 bases. Germline CDR1 reads MNHEY; CDR2 reads SMNVEV (reference sequence). The CDR3 protein is CASSGLGVSGANVLTF. The CDR3 DNA sequence: TGTGCCAGCAGTGGACTAGGGGTCTCTGGGGCCAACGTCCTGACTTTC.